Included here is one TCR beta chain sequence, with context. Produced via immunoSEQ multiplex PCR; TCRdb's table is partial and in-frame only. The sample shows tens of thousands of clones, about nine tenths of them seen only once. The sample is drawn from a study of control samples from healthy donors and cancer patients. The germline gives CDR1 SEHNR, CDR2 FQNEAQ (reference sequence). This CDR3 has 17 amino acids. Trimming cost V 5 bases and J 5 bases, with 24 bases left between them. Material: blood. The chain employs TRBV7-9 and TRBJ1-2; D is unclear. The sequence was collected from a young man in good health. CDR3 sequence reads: CASSPNHRPSRRYGYTF. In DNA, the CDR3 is TGTGCCAGCAGCCCCAACCACAGACCGTCTAGGAGGTATGGCTACACCTTC.